This T cell receptor beta chain is from a study of cytomegalovirus exposure and HLA in healthy donors. The PCR had 60 Vbeta and 13 Jbeta primers. Produced via immunoSEQ multiplex PCR; TCRdb's table is partial and in-frame only. The profile covers under 200,000 clones, with approximately 84% appearing a single time and 3.8% taken by the ten largest. The J segment lost 5 bases and the V segment lost 5 bases, leaving 8 bases of the junction unmatched. Germline V CDR1 and CDR2: SEHNR, FQNEAQ (reference sequence). The CDR3 length is 14 residues. The sequencing input was PBMCs. The rearrangement joins TRBV7-9 to TRBJ1-1, with 7 bases that match TRBD1. The clonotype originates from a man aged 50 or older in good health and CMV-seronegative. This CDR3 reads CASSVTGQSTEAFF. CDR3 DNA sequence: TGTGCCAGCAGCGTGACAGGGCAGAGTACTGAAGCTTTCTTT.